This T cell receptor (beta chain) originates from a study of blood T cell repertoires in COVID-19. As for the study in general: Samples came from the United States, Italy and Spain, spanning acute and convalescent COVID-19. Nucleic acid was either cDNA or gDNA, and it came from T cells, B-cell-depleted T cells, or PBMCs.

This clone was detected a few times. Germline values: CDR1 MNHEY, CDR2 SVGEGT. Trimming removed 6 bases from V and 0 bases from J; junction bases left unmatched: 4. The CDR3 has 15 residues. In the source study's methods: For nucleated cells, counts were estimated from reference gene primer amplification. The assay was immunoSEQ multiplex PCR, and TCRdb's table has in-frame clones only and misses some. The DNA was the basis for D and trimming; V, J and clone size are from that table. The table includes about 210,000 clones, about 90% detected once. The chain joins TRBV6-2 or TRBV6-3 to TRBJ2-1, with 8 positions matching TRBD2. What was sequenced was peripheral blood. The TCR originated in a woman between 65 and 79 years old with acute or convalescent COVID-19. CDR3 region: CASSFSGTSYNEQFF. The CDR3 nucleotides read TGTGCCAGCAGCTTTAGCGGGACCTCCTACAATGAGCAGTTCTTC.